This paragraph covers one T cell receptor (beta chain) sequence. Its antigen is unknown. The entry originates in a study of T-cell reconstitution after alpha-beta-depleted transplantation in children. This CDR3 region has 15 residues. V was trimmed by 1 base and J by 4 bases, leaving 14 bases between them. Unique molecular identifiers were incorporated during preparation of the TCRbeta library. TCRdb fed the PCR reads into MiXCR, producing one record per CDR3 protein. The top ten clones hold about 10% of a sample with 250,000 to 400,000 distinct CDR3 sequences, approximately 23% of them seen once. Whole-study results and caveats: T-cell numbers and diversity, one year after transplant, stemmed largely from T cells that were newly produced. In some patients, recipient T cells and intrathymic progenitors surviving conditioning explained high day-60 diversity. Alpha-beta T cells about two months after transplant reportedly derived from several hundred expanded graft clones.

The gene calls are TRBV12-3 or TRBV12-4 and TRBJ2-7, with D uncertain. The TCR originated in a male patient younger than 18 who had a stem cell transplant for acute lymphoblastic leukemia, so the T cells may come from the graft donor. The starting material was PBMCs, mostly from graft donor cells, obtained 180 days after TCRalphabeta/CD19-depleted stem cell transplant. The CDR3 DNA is TGTGCCAGCAGTTTAGAATTCCATCTGGCGTACGAGCAGTACTTC. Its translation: CASSLEFHLAYEQYF.